The clone carrying this T cell receptor (beta chain) was detected once. The sample is drawn from a study of blood T cell repertoires in COVID-19. The V end lost 3 bases, the J end lost 3 bases, and 12 bases lay between the germline ends. This CDR3 region has 16 residues. The germline V gene has CDR1 MNHEY and CDR2 SMNVEV (reference sequence). Some clones are missing from TCRdb's copy, which holds only in-frame ones; the method was immunoSEQ multiplex PCR. This table holds 200,000 to 250,000 clones, 90% found once. The material sequenced was PBMCs or T cells enriched from blood (not recorded which). The chain has TRBV27 and TRBJ2-6, with D maybe TRBD2 (7 bases). This receptor was identified in a man aged 25 to 40 who had been exposed to COVID-19. The CDR3 sequence: CASSFRGGGGANVLTF. The CDR3 DNA reads TGTGCCAGCAGTTTTAGAGGGGGGGGTGGGGCCAACGTCCTGACTTTC. Full variable domain (outside the CDR3, taken from reference TRBV27 and TRBJ2-6): EAQVTQNPRYLITVTGKKLTVTCSQNMNHEYMSWYRQDPGLGLRQIYYSMNVEVTDKGDVPEGYKVSRKEKRNFPLILESPSPNQTSLYFCASSFRGGGGANVLTFGAGSRLTVL.